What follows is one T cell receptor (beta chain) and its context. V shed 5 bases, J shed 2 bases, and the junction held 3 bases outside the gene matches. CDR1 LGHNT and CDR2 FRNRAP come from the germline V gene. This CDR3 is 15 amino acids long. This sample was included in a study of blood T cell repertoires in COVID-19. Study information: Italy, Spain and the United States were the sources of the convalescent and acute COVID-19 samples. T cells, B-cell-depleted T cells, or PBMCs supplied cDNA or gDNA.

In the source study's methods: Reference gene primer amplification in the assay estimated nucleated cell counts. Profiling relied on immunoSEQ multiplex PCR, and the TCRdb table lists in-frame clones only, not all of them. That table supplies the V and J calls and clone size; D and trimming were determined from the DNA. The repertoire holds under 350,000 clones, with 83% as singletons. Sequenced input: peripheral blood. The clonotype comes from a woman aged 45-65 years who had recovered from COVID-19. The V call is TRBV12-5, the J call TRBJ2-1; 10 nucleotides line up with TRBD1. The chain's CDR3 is CASGLGTGAYNEQFF. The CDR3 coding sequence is TGTGCTAGTGGTCTCGGGACAGGGGCCTACAATGAGCAGTTCTTC.